This TCR beta chain was captured by sequencing in a study of T cell changes during pregnancy in multiple sclerosis. This clone was detected once. The repertoire was sequenced with immunoSEQ multiplex PCR; TCRdb's copy has only in-frame clones and lacks some. The sample gives some 47,000 clones, around 89% of which show up once; more than 5% is in the top ten. From germline, CDR1 is LGHNA and CDR2 YSLEER. With V trimmed by 3 bases and J by 4 bases, 5 bases remained unmatched. The CDR3 is made up of 15 amino acids. This sample comprised CD8+ T cells from peripheral blood mononuclear cells, obtained after pregnancy. The chain has TRBV4-3 and TRBJ2-1; TRBD2 agrees at 8 bases. This receptor was identified in a female donor in good health, enrolled as a control in a pregnancy study. The CDR3 here is CASSHRLASYNEQFF. The CDR3 DNA reads as TGCGCCAGCAGCCACCGACTAGCGAGTTACAATGAGCAGTTCTTC.